This passage covers 4 T cell receptor beta chains from one sample sequenced in a study of control samples from healthy donors and cancer patients. Generated by immunoSEQ multiplex PCR, the TCRdb table keeps only in-frame clones and is missing some. The sample has 150,000 or so clones, 90% to 95% seen once. Sequencing used blood. These receptors were collected from a woman aged 25-40 years in good health.

The chain carries TRBV29-1 and TRBJ1-2, with TRBD1 matching over 7 bases. Germline CDR1 SQVTM, CDR2 ANQGSEA. V trimming: 6 bases; J trimming: 0 bases; junction bases outside the gene matches: 4. CDR3 length equals 13 residues. For the CDR3, the DNA is TGCAGCGTCGCGACAGGGACTAACTATGGCTACACCTTC. It specifies CSVATGTNYGYTF.

The chain uses TRBV7-8 and TRBJ2-7, with 7 bases fitting TRBD1. Germline V CDR1 and CDR2: SGHVS, FQNEAQ. The CDR3 contains 16 residues. V dropped 1 base and J dropped 1; count of bases not matched to a gene: 7. The CDR3 loop reads CASSLGRDRASYEQYF. The CDR3 bases are TGTGCCAGCAGCTTAGGCCGGGACAGAGCTTCCTACGAGCAGTACTTC.

The V gene is TRBV24-1, the J gene TRBJ2-2; D uncertain. CDR3 length: 15 residues. V was trimmed by 9 bases and J by 5 bases, leaving 18 bases between them. Per germline, CDR1 KGHDR and CDR2 SFDVKD. The CDR3: CATALVFPRTGELFF. CDR3 sequence (DNA): TGTGCCACCGCCCTAGTTTTTCCGAGGACCGGGGAGCTGTTTTTT.

The rearrangement uses TRBV6-5 and TRBJ2-3, with a tentative D call TRBD1 (5 bases). CDR1 is MNHEY and CDR2 is SVGAGI in the germline V gene. Trimming cost V 2 bases and J 2 bases, with 11 bases left between them. CDR3 length equals 15 residues. CDR3 sequence: CASSYSQGYTDTQYF. For the CDR3, the DNA is TGTGCCAGCAGTTACAGCCAGGGATACACAGATACGCAGTATTTT.